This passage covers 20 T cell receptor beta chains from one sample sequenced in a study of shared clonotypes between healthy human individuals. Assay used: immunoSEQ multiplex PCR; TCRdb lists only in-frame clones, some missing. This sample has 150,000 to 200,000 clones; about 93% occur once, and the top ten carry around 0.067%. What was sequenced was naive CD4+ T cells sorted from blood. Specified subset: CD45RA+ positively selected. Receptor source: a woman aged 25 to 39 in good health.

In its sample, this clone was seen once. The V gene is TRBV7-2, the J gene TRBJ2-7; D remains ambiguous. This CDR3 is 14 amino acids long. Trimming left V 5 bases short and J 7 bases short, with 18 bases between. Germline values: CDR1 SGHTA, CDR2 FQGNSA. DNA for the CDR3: TGTGCCAGCAGCCCGCCCGGGCCCCAAATAGAGCAGTACTTC. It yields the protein CASSPPGPQIEQYF.

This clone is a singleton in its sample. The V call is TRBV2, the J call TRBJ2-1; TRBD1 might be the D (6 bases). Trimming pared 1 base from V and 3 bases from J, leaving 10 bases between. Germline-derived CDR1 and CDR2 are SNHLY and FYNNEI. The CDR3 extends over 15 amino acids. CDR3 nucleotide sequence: TGTGCCAGCAGTGAAGAGGAAGGGGGCTACAATGAGCAGTTCTTC. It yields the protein CASSEEEGGYNEQFF.

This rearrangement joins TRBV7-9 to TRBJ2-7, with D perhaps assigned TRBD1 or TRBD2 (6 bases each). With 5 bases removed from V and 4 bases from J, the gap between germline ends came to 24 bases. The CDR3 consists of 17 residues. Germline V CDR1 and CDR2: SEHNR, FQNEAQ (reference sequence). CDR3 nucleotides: TGTGCCAGCAGCCCAGCCGGGGGCGGGATTGTAATTTACGAGCAGTACTTC. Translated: CASSPAGGGIVIYEQYF.

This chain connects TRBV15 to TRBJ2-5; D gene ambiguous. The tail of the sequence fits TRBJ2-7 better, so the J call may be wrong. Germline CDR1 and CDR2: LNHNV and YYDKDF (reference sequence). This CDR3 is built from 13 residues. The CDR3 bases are TGTGCCACCAGCAGAGACCAAGCCTACGAGCAGTACTTC. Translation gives CATSRDQAYEQYF.

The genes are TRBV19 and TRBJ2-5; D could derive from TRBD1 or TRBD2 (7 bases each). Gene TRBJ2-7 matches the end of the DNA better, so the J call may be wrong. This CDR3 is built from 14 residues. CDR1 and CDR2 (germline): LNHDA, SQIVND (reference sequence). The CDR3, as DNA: TGTGCCAGTAATCGGGGAGCAGGGGGGGACGAGCAGTACTTC. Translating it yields CASNRGAGGDEQYF.

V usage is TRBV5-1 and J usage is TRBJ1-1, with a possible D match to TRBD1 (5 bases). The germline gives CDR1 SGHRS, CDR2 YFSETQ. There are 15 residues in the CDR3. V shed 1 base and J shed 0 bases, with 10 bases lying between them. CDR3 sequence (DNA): TGCGCCAGCAGCTTGATTCCAGGGTTGAACACTGAAGCTTTCTTT. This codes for CASSLIPGLNTEAFF.

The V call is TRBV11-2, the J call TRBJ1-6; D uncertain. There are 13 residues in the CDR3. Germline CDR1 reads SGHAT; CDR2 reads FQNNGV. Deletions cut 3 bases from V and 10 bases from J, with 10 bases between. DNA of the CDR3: TGTGCCAGCAGCTTGAACCTGCAGTCACCCCTCCACTTT. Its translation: CASSLNLQSPLHF. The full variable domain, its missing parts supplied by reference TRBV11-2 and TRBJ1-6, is EAGVAQSPRYKIIEKRQSVAFWCNPISGHATLYWYQQILGQGPKLLIQFQNNGVVDDSQLPKDRFSAERLKGVDSTLKIQPAKLEDSAVYLCASSLNLQSPLHFGNGTRLTVT.

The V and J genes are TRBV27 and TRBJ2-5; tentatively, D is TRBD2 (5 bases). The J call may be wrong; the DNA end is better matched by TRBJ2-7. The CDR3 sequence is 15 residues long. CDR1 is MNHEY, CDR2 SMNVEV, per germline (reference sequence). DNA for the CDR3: TGTGCCAGCAGCCCCATCCGCGCGGGTGGGAACGAGCAGTACTTC. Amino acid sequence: CASSPIRAGGNEQYF.

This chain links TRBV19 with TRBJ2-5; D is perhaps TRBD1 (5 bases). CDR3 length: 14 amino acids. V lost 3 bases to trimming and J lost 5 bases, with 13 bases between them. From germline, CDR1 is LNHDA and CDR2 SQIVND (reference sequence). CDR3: CASSISGPRETQYF. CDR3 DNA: TGTGCCAGTAGTATTTCAGGGCCGAGGGAGACCCAGTACTTC.

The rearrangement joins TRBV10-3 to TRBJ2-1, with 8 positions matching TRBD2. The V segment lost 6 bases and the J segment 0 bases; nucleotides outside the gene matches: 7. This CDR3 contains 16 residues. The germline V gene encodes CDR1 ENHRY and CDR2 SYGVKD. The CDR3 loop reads CAISGRAGSSYNEQFF. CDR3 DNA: TGTGCCATCAGCGGGAGGGCAGGGAGCTCCTACAATGAGCAGTTCTTC.

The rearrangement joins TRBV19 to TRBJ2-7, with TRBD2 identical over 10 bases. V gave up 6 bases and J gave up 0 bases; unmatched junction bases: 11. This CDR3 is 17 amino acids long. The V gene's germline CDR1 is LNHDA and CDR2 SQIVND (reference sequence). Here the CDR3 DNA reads TGTGCCAGTAGCTCCCCTCCTAGCGGGAGCAACTCCTACGAGCAGTACTTC. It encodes CASSSPPSGSNSYEQYF.

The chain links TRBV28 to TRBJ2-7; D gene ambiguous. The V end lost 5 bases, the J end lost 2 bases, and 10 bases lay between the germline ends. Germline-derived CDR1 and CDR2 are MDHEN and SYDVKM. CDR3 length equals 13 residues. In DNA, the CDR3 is TGTGCCAGCAGTCTTGACACCCCCTACGAGCAGTACTTC. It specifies CASSLDTPYEQYF. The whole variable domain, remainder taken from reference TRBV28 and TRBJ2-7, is DVKVTQSSRYLVKRTGEKVFLECVQDMDHENMFWYRQDPGLGLRLIYFSYDVKMKEKGDIPEGYSVSREKKERFSLILESASTNQTSMYLCASSLDTPYEQYFGPGTRLTVT.

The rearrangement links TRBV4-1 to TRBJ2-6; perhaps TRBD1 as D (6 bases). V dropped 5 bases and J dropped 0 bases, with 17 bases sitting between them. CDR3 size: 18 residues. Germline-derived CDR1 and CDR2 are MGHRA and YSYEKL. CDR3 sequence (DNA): TGCGCCAGCAGCTGGCGGACAGCTGAGCTCTCTGGGGCCAACGTCCTGACTTTC. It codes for CASSWRTAELSGANVLTF.

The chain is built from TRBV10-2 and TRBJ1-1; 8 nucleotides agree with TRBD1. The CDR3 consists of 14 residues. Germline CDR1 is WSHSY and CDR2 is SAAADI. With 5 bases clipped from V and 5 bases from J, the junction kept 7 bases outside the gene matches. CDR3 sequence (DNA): TGCGCCAGCAGTCCCGACAGGGGAGTAACTGAAGCTTTCTTT. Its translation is CASSPDRGVTEAFF.

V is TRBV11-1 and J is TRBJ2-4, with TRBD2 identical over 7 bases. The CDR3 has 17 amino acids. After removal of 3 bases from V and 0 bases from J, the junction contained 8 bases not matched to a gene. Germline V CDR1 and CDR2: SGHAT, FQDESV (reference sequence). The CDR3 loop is CASSFSSSGVAKNIQYF. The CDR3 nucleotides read TGTGCCAGCAGCTTCTCTTCCAGCGGGGTAGCCAAAAACATTCAGTACTTC.

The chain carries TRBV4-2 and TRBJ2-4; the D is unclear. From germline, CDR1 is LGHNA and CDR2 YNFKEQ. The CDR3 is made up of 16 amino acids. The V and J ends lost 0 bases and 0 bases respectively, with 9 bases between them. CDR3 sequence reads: CASSQDLPGAKNIQYF. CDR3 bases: TGTGCCAGCAGCCAAGATCTTCCGGGAGCCAAAAACATTCAGTACTTC.

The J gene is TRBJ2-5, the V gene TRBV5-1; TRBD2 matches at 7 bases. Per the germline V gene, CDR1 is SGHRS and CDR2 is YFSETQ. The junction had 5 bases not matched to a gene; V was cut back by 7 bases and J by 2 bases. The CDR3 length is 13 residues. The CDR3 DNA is TGCGCCAGCGGGAGGGCCGGACAAGAGACCCAGTACTTC. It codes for CASGRAGQETQYF.

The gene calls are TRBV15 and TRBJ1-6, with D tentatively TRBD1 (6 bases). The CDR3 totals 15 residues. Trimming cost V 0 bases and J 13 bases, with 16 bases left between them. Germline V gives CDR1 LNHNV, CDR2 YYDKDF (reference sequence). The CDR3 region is CATSRDLGGRIPLHF. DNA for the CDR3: TGTGCCACCAGCAGAGATCTAGGGGGGCGGATTCCCCTCCACTTT.

The CDR3 region is CASRHWHRGAQETQYF. CDR3 DNA: TGTGCCAGCCGCCACTGGCACAGGGGGGCCCAAGAGACCCAGTACTTC. The gene calls are TRBV2 and TRBJ2-5; 8 bases fit TRBD1. Per the germline V gene, CDR1 is SNHLY and CDR2 is FYNNEI. This CDR3 spans 16 amino acids. Unmatched junction bases numbered 12, after V lost 8 bases and J lost 1 base.

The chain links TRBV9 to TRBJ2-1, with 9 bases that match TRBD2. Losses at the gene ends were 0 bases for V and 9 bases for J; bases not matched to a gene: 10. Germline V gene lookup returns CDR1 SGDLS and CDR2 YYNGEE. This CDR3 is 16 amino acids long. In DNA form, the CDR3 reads TGTGCCAGCAGCGTAGTTGCCCTAGCGGGAAGGGTTGAGCAGTTCTTC. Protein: CASSVVALAGRVEQFF. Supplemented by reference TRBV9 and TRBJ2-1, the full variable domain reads DSGVTQTPKHLITATGQRVTLRCSPRSGDLSVYWYQQSLDQGLQFLIQYYNGEERAKGNILERFSAQQFPDLHSELNLSSLELGDSALYFCASSVVALAGRVEQFFGPGTRLTVL.